The clone carrying this T cell receptor beta chain has only a few counts. This sample is drawn from a study of blood T cells in healthy people across ages. The second PCR ran 7 to 11 cycles with a sample-barcoded 5' primer and J-beta primers. MiXCR was run by TCRdb on the 5' RACE reads, yielding one entry per CDR3 protein. The sample consists of 600,000 to 1,000,000 distinct CDR3 sequences, about 62% of them appearing once. Germline assignment: CDR1 MNHEY and CDR2 SVGAGI. The length of the CDR3 is 14 residues. The junction had 9 bases not matched to a gene; V was cut back by 5 bases and J by 8 bases. The sample was blood. V and J are TRBV6-5 and TRBJ2-4, with 7 bases identical to TRBD1. The sequence derives from a young man in good health. CDR3 in DNA: TGTGCCAGCAGTATGCAGGGGGATTTGGACATTCAGTACTTC. It yields the protein CASSMQGDLDIQYF.